The rows below give T cell receptor beta chains drawn from one sample of a study of blood T cell repertoires in COVID-19. TCRdb's table, derived via immunoSEQ multiplex PCR, lists solely in-frame clones and lacks some. The sample includes fewer than 300,000 clones, approximately 90% of them seen just once. Sequenced: peripheral blood. These receptors all stem from a woman in her forties or fifties with COVID-19, enrolled during active disease. CDR3s include the opening cysteine and the closing phenylalanine or tryptophan. A D gene is named only where the DNA matches it firmly. Some rows mark clone size as missing; the rest say once, few, many or name a class of expanded clone.

D gene	V gene	J gene	clone size	CDR3 DNA	CDR3 protein
TRBD2	TRBV5-1	TRBJ2-1	NA	TGCGCCAGCAGCTTTGATCTAGCGGGTATAAACAATGAGCAGTTCTTC	CASSFDLAGINNEQFF
NA	TRBV19	TRBJ2-2	NA	TGTGCCAGCCAGGGGCAGGGGATGAACACCGGGGAGCTGTTTTTT	CASQGQGMNTGELFF
NA	TRBV13	TRBJ2-7	NA	TGTGCCAGCAGCTTAGAGGGTGAGGGGGAGAGCGAGCAGTACTTC	CASSLEGEGESEQYF
NA	TRBV5-1	TRBJ2-7	NA	TGCGCCAGCTCCCCTCCCGGATCGGCGGACGAGCAGTACTTC	CASSPPGSADEQYF
NA	TRBV19	TRBJ2-7	NA	TGTGCCAGTAGTTCGACAGGCGGAGGATACGAGCAGTACTTC	CASSSTGGGYEQYF
NA	TRBV14	TRBJ1-3	NA	TGTGCCAGCAGCCATAACGGTAACTCTGGAAACACCATATATTTT	CASSHNGNSGNTIYF
TRBD1	TRBV7-9	TRBJ2-7	NA	TGTGCCAGCCTCATGACAGGGGCCCTTAGCGAGCAGTACTTC	CASLMTGALSEQYF
TRBD1	TRBV18	TRBJ2-1	NA	TGTGCCAGCTCACCCGGGACAGGGGGGAACAATGAGCAGTTCTTC	CASSPGTGGNNEQFF
TRBD1	TRBV7-9	TRBJ2-7	NA	TGTGCCAGCAGCCCGGGACAGGGGGCCTACGAGCAGTACTTC	CASSPGQGAYEQYF
TRBD1	TRBV6-6	TRBJ1-5	NA	TGTGCCAGCAGTTCGACAGGGGCTAGCAATCAGCCCCAGCATTTT	CASSSTGASNQPQHF
TRBD1	TRBV19	TRBJ2-5	NA	TGTGCCAGTAGTGTCGACAGGGACCGGGAGACCCAGTACTTC	CASSVDRDRETQYF
NA	TRBV2	TRBJ1-1	NA	TGTGCCAGCAGTGTTGGGCAGGTCAACACTGAAGCTTTCTTT	CASSVGQVNTEAFF
TRBD2	TRBV2	TRBJ2-3	NA	TGTGCCAGCAGTGTAACTAGCGGTGGTGATACGCAGTATTTT	CASSVTSGGDTQYF
NA	TRBV3-1/TRBV3-2	TRBJ2-1	NA	TGTGCCAGCAGCCAAGCTCCCGGGAGTTACAATGAGCAGTTCTTC	CASSQAPGSYNEQFF
NA	TRBV6-4	TRBJ2-1	NA	TGTGCCAGCAGTGGAGTAGAGAACAATGAGCAGTTCTTC	CASSGVENNEQFF
TRBD2	TRBV4-3	TRBJ2-1	NA	TGCGCCAGCAGCCCAGCGGGAAGAAGCAATGAGCAGTTCTTC	CASSPAGRSNEQFF
NA	TRBV6-6	TRBJ1-2	NA	TGTGCCAGCAGGACTAGTGGAGAGCTCTATGGCTACACCTTC	CASRTSGELYGYTF
NA	TRBV11-3	TRBJ1-3	NA	TGTGCCAGCAGCCCACCGGGACTCTCTGGAAACACCATATATTTT	CASSPPGLSGNTIYF
NA	TRBV9	TRBJ2-7	few	TGTGCCAGCAGCGCAGGTGACAACTCCTACGAGCAGTACTTC	CASSAGDNSYEQYF
TRBD1	TRBV5-1	TRBJ2-3	NA	TGCGCCAGCAGCTTAGAGGACAGGCCCCGCACAGATACGCAGTATTTT	CASSLEDRPRTDTQYF
TRBD2	TRBV30	TRBJ2-1	NA	TGTGCCTGGAGTAACGGGAGGGCCCACAATGAGCAGTTCTTC	CAWSNGRAHNEQFF
NA	TRBV27	TRBJ1-1	NA	TGTGCCAGCAGTTTATGGGGCAGGCCGGGCACTGAAGCTTTCTTT	CASSLWGRPGTEAFF
NA	TRBV18	TRBJ1-1	NA	TGTGCCAGCTCACCAGGTTCAGGGTCGGGAGCTTTCTTT	CASSPGSGSGAFF
TRBD2	TRBV6-2/TRBV6-3	TRBJ2-5	once	TGTGCCAGCAGTTACACGGGACTAGAAAGATGGGCCCAGTACTTC	CASSYTGLERWAQYF
TRBD1	TRBV5-1	TRBJ1-2	few	TGCGCCAGCAGCTTACAGGGGGACTATGGCTACACCTTC	CASSLQGDYGYTF
TRBD2	TRBV18	TRBJ2-7	NA	TGTGCCAGCTCACTAAGCGGGAGAGTCTACGAGCAGTACTTC	CASSLSGRVYEQYF
NA	TRBV18	TRBJ1-1	once	TGTGCCAGCTCACTAGCCGGTAACACTGAAGCTTTCTTT	CASSLAGNTEAFF
TRBD2	TRBV19	TRBJ2-2	NA	TGTGCCAGTAGTAAGGGGACTAGCAGAACGAACACCGGGGAGCTGTTTTTT	CASSKGTSRTNTGELFF
NA	TRBV24-1	TRBJ2-3	NA	TGTGCCACCAGTGATTCTACAGTCACAGATACGCAGTATTTT	CATSDSTVTDTQYF
TRBD2	TRBV28	TRBJ2-7	few	TGTGCCAGCACCGGGACTAGAAATAGCGAGCAGTACTTC	CASTGTRNSEQYF
TRBD1	TRBV6-5	TRBJ1-2	NA	TGTGCCAGCAGTACCCCGACAGGGGGCATCTATGGCTACACCTTC	CASSTPTGGIYGYTF
NA	TRBV24-1	TRBJ2-5	NA	TGTGCCACCAGTGATTCTGGACAACCCAGGGGAGAGACCCAGTACTTC	CATSDSGQPRGETQYF
NA	TRBV4-2	TRBJ2-5	once	TGTGCCAGCAGCCATACTAGGGGGGAGACCCAGTACTTC	CASSHTRGETQYF
TRBD1	TRBV4-3	TRBJ1-2	once	TGCGCCAGCAGCCAAGATCTTCCGGGCGGGACAGCATATGGCTACACCTTC	CASSQDLPGGTAYGYTF
NA	TRBV19	TRBJ2-7	NA	TGTGCCAGTTCGTTACAGGGTCCGACTTACGAGCAGTACTTC	CASSLQGPTYEQYF
TRBD1	TRBV3-1/TRBV3-2	TRBJ1-1	NA	TGTGCCAGCAGCCAAGCTGGACAGGGAACGAACACTGAAGCTTTCTTT	CASSQAGQGTNTEAFF
NA	TRBV19	TRBJ2-1	NA	TGTGCCACCCGAGGTTTAGGGGGAGGGCCTGTTGATGAGCAGTTCTTC	CATRGLGGGPVDEQFF
NA	TRBV3-1/TRBV3-2	TRBJ1-3	NA	TGTGCCAGCAGCCAAGATCTAACGGCTCGGGGGAGCATATATTTT	CASSQDLTARGSIYF
NA	TRBV15	TRBJ2-6	NA	TGTGCCACCCGGAGGGGCGCATCTGGGGCCAACGTCCTGACTTTC	CATRRGASGANVLTF
NA	TRBV28	TRBJ2-7	NA	TGTGCCAGCAGTCCATTCCGAGGCTTATCAGGGGTCGAGCAGTACTTC	CASSPFRGLSGVEQYF
TRBD1	TRBV7-2	TRBJ2-5	NA	TGTGCCAGCAGCACCGACCTGACAGGGAGAGAGACCCAGTACTTC	CASSTDLTGRETQYF
NA	TRBV2	TRBJ2-7	NA	TGTGCCAGCAAGTGGGCGGGAAGCTCCTACGAGCAGTACTTC	CASKWAGSSYEQYF
TRBD1	TRBV6-6	TRBJ1-5	NA	TGTGCCAGCAGTGACAGGGACCCGCGGGGTCAGCCCCAGCATTTT	CASSDRDPRGQPQHF
NA	TRBV9	TRBJ1-1	NA	TGTGCCAGCAGCGTATCCTTGAACACTGAAGCTTTCTTT	CASSVSLNTEAFF
NA	TRBV6-5	TRBJ1-2	NA	TGTGCCAGCAGTCTTCCCCGGACAGTCTATGGCTACACCTTC	CASSLPRTVYGYTF
NA	TRBV6-6	TRBJ2-1	NA	TGTGCCAGCAGAGCAGGAACTGTCGGTACGGATGAGCAGTTCTTC	CASRAGTVGTDEQFF
NA	TRBV7-9	TRBJ1-1	NA	TGTGCCAGCAGCTCCCAGGGCACTGAAGCTTTCTTT	CASSSQGTEAFF
NA	TRBV6-6	TRBJ1-2	NA	TGTGCCAGCAGGGAGAGCTATGGCTACACCTTC	CASRESYGYTF
NA	TRBV7-6	TRBJ1-1	NA	TGTGCCAGCAGCTTAGTGACAGTGACGAACACTGAAGCTTTCTTT	CASSLVTVTNTEAFF
TRBD1	TRBV5-1	TRBJ1-1	NA	TGCGCCAGCAGCTTGGGCAGGGGGATCGCTGAAGCTTTCTTT	CASSLGRGIAEAFF
NA	TRBV18	TRBJ2-7	NA	TGTGCCAGCTCATTCGTAGGGGACGAGCAGTACTTC	CASSFVGDEQYF
NA	TRBV29-1	TRBJ2-7	NA	TGCAGCGCCGGGACAACATACTCCTACGAGCAGTACTTC	CSAGTTYSYEQYF
NA	TRBV7-2	TRBJ2-3	NA	TGTGCCAGCAGCTTTAGTCCGACACTGACAGATACGCAGTATTTT	CASSFSPTLTDTQYF
NA	TRBV9	TRBJ1-4	NA	TGTGCCAGCAGCGTTTCGGGAGTTAATGAAAAACTGTTTTTT	CASSVSGVNEKLFF
TRBD1	TRBV7-7	TRBJ2-4	NA	TGTGCCAGCAGCGCTCAAGGGGGCGACATTCAGTACTTC	CASSAQGGDIQYF
TRBD1	TRBV30	TRBJ1-4	NA	TGTGCCTGGAGTCAGGGGGGCGGTTTTGAAAAACTGTTTTTT	CAWSQGGGFEKLFF
NA	TRBV13	TRBJ2-1	once	TGTGCCAGCAGCTTAATAGTCGGAGGGAATGAGCAGTTCTTC	CASSLIVGGNEQFF
TRBD2	TRBV19	TRBJ2-2	NA	TGTGCCAGTAGTATCACTAGCGGGAGGTACACCGGGGAGCTGTTTTTT	CASSITSGRYTGELFF
NA	TRBV10-3	TRBJ1-1	NA	TGTGCCATCAGTGAGCTAGAGGGAGGTGTCACTGAAGCTTTCTTT	CAISELEGGVTEAFF
TRBD1	TRBV27	TRBJ1-5	once	TGTGCCAGCAGTTTAGGACAGGGGGCGCGCAATCAGCCCCAGCATTTT	CASSLGQGARNQPQHF